These 4 T cell receptor beta chains were all obtained from the same sample, sequenced in a study of identical twins (dated by TCRdb to 2016 to 2018). To prepare the library, 5' RACE was applied. Instrument on record: Illumina HiSeq 2000. TCRdb's own reprocessing of the public reads used fastp at Q25 and MiXCR and kept productive beta chains. Each CDR3 protein gets just one entry, which takes the most common genes and DNA from the rows behind it. The table for this sample lists about 240,000 distinct CDR3 sequences; roughly an eighth of them were counted only once. The ten largest clones capture 3.5% to 4.5% of the sample. In addition, the sample was reused for a study of yellow fever vaccine responses in identical twins.

The source material was memory (CD45RO+) T cells sorted from blood. Sample cell subset or site, as interpreted from the label and publication: CD45RO+ enriched T cells. These receptors were collected from a woman aged 18-29 years in good health.

In its sample, this clonotype was seen a few times. The chain uses TRBV4-3 and TRBJ2-1, with TRBD1 matching 7 bases. Germline V lookup: CDR1 LGHNA, CDR2 YSLEER. The CDR3 is 14 residues long. After removal of 1 base from V and 3 bases from J, the junction contained 0 bases not matched to a gene. The CDR3 DNA sequence: TGCGCCAGCAGCCAAGCAGGGGGCTACAATGAGCAGTTCTTC. Protein product: CASSQAGGYNEQFF.

This clonotype has at least ten counts. The V and J genes are TRBV7-2 and TRBJ2-1; D not certain. CDR1 is SGHTA and CDR2 is FQGNSA in the germline V gene. The CDR3 length is 13 residues. The V end lost 2 bases, the J end lost 8 bases, and 10 bases lay between the germline ends. The CDR3 loop reads CASSLRFGDEQFF. CDR3 DNA: TGTGCCAGCAGCTTAAGGTTTGGGGATGAGCAGTTCTTC.

The chain recombines TRBV7-2 with TRBJ1-3; D call uncertain. The germline V gene encodes CDR1 SGHTA and CDR2 FQGNSA. This CDR3 is built from 13 residues. V lost 1 base and J lost 6, with 7 bases in between. CDR3 in amino acids: CASSLGALNTIYF. For the CDR3, the DNA is TGTGCCAGCAGCTTAGGGGCCCTAAACACCATATATTTT.

This clonotype has a count of ten or more. V usage is TRBV11-2 and J usage is TRBJ2-1; TRBD1 matches at 9 bases. Germline V gene data show CDR1 as SGHAT and CDR2 as FQNNGV. Trimming removed 5 bases from V and 2 bases from J; junction bases left unmatched: 7. The CDR3 runs to 16 residues. CDR3 DNA: TGTGCCAGCAGCGCATCCGGGACAGGGACCTACAATGAGCAGTTCTTC. As protein: CASSASGTGTYNEQFF.